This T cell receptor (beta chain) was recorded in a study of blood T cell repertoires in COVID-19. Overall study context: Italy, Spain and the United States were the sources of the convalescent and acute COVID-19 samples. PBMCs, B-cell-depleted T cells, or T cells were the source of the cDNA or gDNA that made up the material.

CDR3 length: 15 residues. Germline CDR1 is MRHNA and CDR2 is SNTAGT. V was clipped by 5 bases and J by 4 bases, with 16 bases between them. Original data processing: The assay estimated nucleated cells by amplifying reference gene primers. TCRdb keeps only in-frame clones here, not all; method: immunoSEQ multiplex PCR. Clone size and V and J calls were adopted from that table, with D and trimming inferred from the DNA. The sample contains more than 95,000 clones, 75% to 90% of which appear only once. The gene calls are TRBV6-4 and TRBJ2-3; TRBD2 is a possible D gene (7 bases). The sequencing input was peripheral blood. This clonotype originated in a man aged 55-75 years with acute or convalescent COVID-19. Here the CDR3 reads CASSPLGGGPDTQYF. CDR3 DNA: TGTGCCAGCAGTCCACTAGGGGGGGGCCCAGATACGCAGTATTTT.